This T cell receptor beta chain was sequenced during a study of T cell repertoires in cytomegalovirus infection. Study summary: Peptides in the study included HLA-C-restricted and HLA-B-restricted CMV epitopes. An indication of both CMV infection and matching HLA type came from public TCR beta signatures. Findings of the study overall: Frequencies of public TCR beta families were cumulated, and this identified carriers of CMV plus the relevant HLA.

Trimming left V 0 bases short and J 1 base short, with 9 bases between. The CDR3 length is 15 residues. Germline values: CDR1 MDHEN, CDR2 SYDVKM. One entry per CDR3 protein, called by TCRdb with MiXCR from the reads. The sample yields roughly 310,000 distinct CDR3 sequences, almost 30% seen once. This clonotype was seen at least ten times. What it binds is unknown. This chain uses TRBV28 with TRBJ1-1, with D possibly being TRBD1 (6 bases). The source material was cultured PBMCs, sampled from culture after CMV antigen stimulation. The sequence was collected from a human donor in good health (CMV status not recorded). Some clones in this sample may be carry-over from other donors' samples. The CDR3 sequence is CASSLWGARNTEAFF. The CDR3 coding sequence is TGTGCCAGCAGTTTATGGGGGGCCCGGAACACTGAAGCTTTCTTT.